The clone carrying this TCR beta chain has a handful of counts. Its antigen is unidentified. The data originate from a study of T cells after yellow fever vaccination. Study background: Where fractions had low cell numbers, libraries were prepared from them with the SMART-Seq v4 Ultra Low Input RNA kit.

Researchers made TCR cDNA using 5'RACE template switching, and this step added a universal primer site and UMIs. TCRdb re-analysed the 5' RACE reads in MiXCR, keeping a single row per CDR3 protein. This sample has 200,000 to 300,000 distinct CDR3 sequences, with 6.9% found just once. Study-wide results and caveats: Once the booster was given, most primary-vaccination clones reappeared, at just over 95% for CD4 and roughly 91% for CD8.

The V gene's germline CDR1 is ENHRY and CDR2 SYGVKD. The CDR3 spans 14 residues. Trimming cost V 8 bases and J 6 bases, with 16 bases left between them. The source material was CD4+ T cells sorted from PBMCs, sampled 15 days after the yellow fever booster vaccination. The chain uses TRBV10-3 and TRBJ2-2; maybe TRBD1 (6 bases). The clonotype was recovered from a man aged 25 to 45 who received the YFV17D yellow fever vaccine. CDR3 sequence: CAIGRQASSGELFF. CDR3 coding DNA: TGTGCCATCGGGAGACAGGCTTCGTCCGGGGAGCTGTTTTTT.